These T cell receptor beta chains were read from a single sample in a study of cytomegalovirus exposure and HLA in healthy donors. TCRdb's table, derived via immunoSEQ multiplex PCR, lists solely in-frame clones and lacks some. Counted here are under 45,000 clones, 50% to 75% occurring once; the ten biggest clones make up roughly 9.3%. Sequencing input: PBMCs. These receptors originate from a human donor in good health. The conserved cysteine and the conserved F or W are not part of the CDR3 here. Fields, in order: clone size, V gene, CDR3 protein. Size is stated for part of the rows, as once, few or many counts, or as a class when the clone is expanded.

>few|TRBV7-8
ASSYQKDRHGYT
>NA|TRBV2
ASGGQGISGELF
>NA|TRBV7-6
ASSLAPTGGNSPLH
>few|TRBV10-3
AISELYLGNTEAF
>NA|TRBV10-3
AISARAGSTDTQY
>NA|TRBV30
AWSLGRNTEAF
>few|TRBV4-2
ASSQDYQANYGYT
>NA|TRBV5-1
ASILSNQPQH
>NA|TRBV19
ASNMRVGETQY
>NA|TRBV2
ASSDYYSPLH
>few|TRBV9
ASSAAPLAGGYNEQF
>NA|TRBV6-6
ASSYTTGYNQPQH
>NA|TRBV6-1
ASSEGQGAIIYEQY
>NA|TRBV11-2
ASSLDFRYGYT
>NA|TRBV15
ATEAGRSNYGYT
>NA|TRBV7-9
ASSPGRGREKLF
>NA|TRBV12-5
ASGTYLGYT
>NA|TRBV5-1
ASSFLGANYGYT
>NA|TRBV9
ARRDTSTDTQY
>NA|TRBV6-1
ASSELTAVNGYT
>once|TRBV5-8
ASSFPTWLGLNNEQF
>NA|TRBV11-2
TSSLGGTGGRGYT
>few|TRBV30
AWSPSSYNEQF
>NA|TRBV7-2
ASSLGQGMNTEAF
>NA|TRBV4-3
ASSPTTISNSPLH
>NA|TRBV7-3
ASSPRGGNYGYT
>NA|TRBV7-2
ASSPAYEQY
>NA|TRBV9
ASSGGFYGYT
>NA|TRBV6-6
ASSPSGASSYEQY
>NA|TRBV6-1
ASSFWEGNEQF
>NA|TRBV6-1
ASSDVEGPDTQY
>NA|TRBV7-9
ASSRSGTSSTTDTQY
>NA|TRBV6-5
ASSTGGSGTDTQY
>few|TRBV5-1
ASSLVAGGGGELF
>once|TRBV5-1
ASSPVPLAGDNEQF
>NA|TRBV11-2
ASSPSGGGQPQH
>NA|TRBV6-6
ASSSGSGVELF
>few|TRBV11-3
ASSLGGLAGVNEQF
>NA|TRBV10-3
AISFGQGLNYEQY
>NA|TRBV5-5
ASSLAGPYEQY
>NA|TRBV6-5
ASRARGDTEAF
>once|TRBV29-1
SVSLGGGQETQY
>few|TRBV5-1
ASSRGYGQQLYSNQPQH
>few|TRBV19
ASLRDRGNTEAF
>few|TRBV30
AWSPYSGNTIY